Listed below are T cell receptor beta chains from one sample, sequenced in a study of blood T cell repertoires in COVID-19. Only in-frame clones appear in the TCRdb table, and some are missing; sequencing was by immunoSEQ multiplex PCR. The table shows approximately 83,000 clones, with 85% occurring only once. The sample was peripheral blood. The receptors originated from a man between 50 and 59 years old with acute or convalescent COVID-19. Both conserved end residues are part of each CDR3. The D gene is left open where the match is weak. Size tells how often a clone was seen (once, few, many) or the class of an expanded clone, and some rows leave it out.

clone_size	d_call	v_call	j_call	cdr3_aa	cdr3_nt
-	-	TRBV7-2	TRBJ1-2	CASGSLGANYGYTF	TGTGCCAGCGGATCCTTAGGGGCGAACTATGGCTACACCTTC
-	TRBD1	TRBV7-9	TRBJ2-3	CASSSGQADTQYF	TGTGCCAGCAGCTCAGGACAGGCGGATACGCAGTATTTT
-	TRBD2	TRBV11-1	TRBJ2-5	CASSFGGGETQYF	TGTGCCAGCAGCTTCGGCGGGGGAGAGACCCAGTACTTC
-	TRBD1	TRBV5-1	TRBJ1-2	CASSLVRQGGPPVGYGYTF	TGCGCCAGCAGCTTGGTGAGACAGGGGGGCCCTCCTGTGGGCTATGGCTACACCTTC
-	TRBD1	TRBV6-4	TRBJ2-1	CASSKGAVNNEQFF	TGTGCCAGCAGCAAGGGGGCGGTAAACAATGAGCAGTTCTTC
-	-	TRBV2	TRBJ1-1	CASSQQGTNTEAFF	TGTGCCAGCAGTCAACAGGGAACGAACACTGAAGCTTTCTTT
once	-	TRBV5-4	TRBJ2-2	CASSHPYDGELFF	TGTGCCAGCAGCCACCCCTATGACGGGGAGCTGTTTTTT
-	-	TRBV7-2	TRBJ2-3	CASSLPVVGTDTQYF	TGTGCCAGCAGCTTACCGGTTGTGGGCACAGATACGCAGTATTTT
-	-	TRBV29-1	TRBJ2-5	CSVEDMHSNQETQYF	TGCAGCGTTGAAGATATGCACTCCAACCAAGAGACCCAGTACTTC
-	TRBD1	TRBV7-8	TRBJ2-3	CASSDSSGTGSDTQYF	TGTGCCAGCAGCGACTCAAGCGGGACAGGGTCAGATACGCAGTATTTT
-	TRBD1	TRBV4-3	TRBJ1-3	CASSQEGQGFVNTIYF	TGCGCCAGCAGCCAAGAGGGACAGGGGTTTGTAAACACCATATATTTT
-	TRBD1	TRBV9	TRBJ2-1	CASSGRGTGNIDEQFF	TGTGCCAGCAGCGGCCGGGGGACAGGGAATATCGATGAGCAGTTCTTC
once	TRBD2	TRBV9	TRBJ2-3	CASSGRQRGSTDTQYF	TGTGCCAGCAGCGGAAGACAGCGGGGAAGCACAGATACGCAGTATTTT
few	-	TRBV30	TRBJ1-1	CAWSLLLTEAFF	TGTGCCTGGAGTTTGTTGTTAACTGAAGCTTTCTTT
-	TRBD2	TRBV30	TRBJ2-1	CAWSGTSGYNEQFF	TGTGCCTGGAGTGGGACTAGCGGGTACAATGAGCAGTTCTTC
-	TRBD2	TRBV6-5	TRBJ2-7	CASMTQTSAYYEQYF	TGTGCCAGCATGACACAGACTAGCGCTTACTACGAGCAGTACTTC
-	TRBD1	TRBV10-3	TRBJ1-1	CAISSTGDTEAFF	TGTGCCATCAGCTCGACAGGGGACACTGAAGCTTTCTTT
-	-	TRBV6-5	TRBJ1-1	CASSYGGARGTEAFF	TGTGCCAGCAGTTACGGAGGGGCGCGGGGCACTGAAGCTTTCTTT
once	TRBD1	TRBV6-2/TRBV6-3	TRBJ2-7	CASSPGTGGAYEQYF	TGTGCCAGCAGCCCCGGGACAGGGGGCGCCTACGAGCAGTACTTC
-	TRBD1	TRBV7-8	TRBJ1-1	CASSRGQAATEAFF	TGTGCCAGCAGCCGTGGACAGGCGGCGACTGAAGCTTTCTTT
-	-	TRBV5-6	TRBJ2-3	CASSLAAGTQYF	TGTGCCAGCAGCTTGGCCGCGGGTACGCAGTATTTT
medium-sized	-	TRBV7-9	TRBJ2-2	CARRTLNTGELFF	TGTGCCAGACGGACTTTAAACACCGGGGAGCTGTTTTTT
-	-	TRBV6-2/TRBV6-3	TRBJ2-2	CASSYGGVLIPGELFF	TGTGCCAGCAGTTACGGCGGGGTTCTAATTCCCGGGGAGCTGTTTTTT
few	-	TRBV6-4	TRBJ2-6	CASSRDSSGANVLTF	TGTGCCAGCAGCCGAGACAGCTCTGGGGCCAACGTCCTGACTTTC
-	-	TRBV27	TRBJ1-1	CASSLKSDTEAFF	TGTGCCAGCAGTTTAAAGTCGGACACTGAAGCTTTCTTT
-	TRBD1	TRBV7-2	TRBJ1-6	CASGTGPNSPLHF	TGTGCTTCAGGGACAGGTCCCAATTCACCCCTCCACTTT
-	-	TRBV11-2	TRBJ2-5	CASSFGWAGSDPRETQYF	TGTGCCAGCAGCTTTGGATGGGCCGGGAGCGACCCCCGGGAGACCCAGTACTTC
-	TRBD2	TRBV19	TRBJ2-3	CASKQRGGDTQYF	TGTGCCAGTAAACAGCGGGGGGGAGATACGCAGTATTTT
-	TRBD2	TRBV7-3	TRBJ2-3	CASSLGLAAAQDTQYF	TGTGCCAGCAGCTTAGGACTAGCGGCCGCCCAAGATACGCAGTATTTT
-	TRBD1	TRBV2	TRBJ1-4	CASILGQLNEKLFF	TGTGCCAGCATCTTGGGACAGCTTAATGAAAAACTGTTTTTT
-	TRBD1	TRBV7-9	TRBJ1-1	CASSLLGQGGRIGAFF	TGTGCCAGCAGCTTACTGGGACAGGGGGGGAGAATTGGGGCTTTCTTT
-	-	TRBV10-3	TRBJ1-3	CAISGGGGSGNTIYF	TGTGCCATCAGTGGAGGGGGTGGATCTGGAAACACCATATATTTT
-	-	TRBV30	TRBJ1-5	CAWSVPGGHVQPQHF	TGTGCCTGGAGTGTACCCGGGGGGCACGTTCAGCCCCAGCATTTT
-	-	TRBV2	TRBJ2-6	CASSEGSSGANVLTF	TGTGCCAGCAGTGAAGGGAGCTCTGGGGCCAACGTCCTGACTTTC
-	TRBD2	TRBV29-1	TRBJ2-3	CSVAGGLAGFTDTQYF	TGCAGCGTCGCAGGCGGACTAGCGGGATTCACAGATACGCAGTATTTT
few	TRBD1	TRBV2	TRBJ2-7	CASSVGQDSYEQYF	TGTGCCAGCAGTGTGGGACAGGACTCCTACGAGCAGTACTTC
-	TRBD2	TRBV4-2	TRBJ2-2	CASSSRTSANTGELFF	TGTGCCAGCAGCTCTCGGACTAGCGCGAACACCGGGGAGCTGTTTTTT
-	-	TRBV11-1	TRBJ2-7	CASSLAPTSLEQYF	TGTGCCAGCAGCTTAGCGCCCACTAGTCTCGAGCAGTACTTC
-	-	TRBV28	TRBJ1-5	CASLSPMDNQPQHF	TGTGCCAGCCTTAGCCCGATGGACAATCAGCCCCAGCATTTT
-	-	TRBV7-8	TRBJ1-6	CASSDNTGQSSYNSPLHF	TGTGCCAGCAGCGACAATACAGGACAGAGCTCCTATAATTCACCCCTCCACTTT
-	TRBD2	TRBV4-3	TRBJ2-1	CASSQDLGSGRRNEQFF	TGCGCCAGCAGCCAAGATCTCGGAAGCGGGAGGCGTAATGAGCAGTTCTTC
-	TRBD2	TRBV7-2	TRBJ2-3	CASSHGLAGKNTQYF	TGTGCCAGCAGCCACGGACTAGCGGGAAAGAATACGCAGTATTTT
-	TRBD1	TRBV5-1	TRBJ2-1	CASSLGGQGYNEQFF	TGCGCCAGCAGCTTGGGGGGACAGGGCTACAATGAGCAGTTCTTC
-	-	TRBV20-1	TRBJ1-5	CSATQGQPQHF	TGCAGTGCAACGCAGGGTCAGCCCCAGCATTTT
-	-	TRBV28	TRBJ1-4	CASTSATNEKLFF	TGTGCCAGCACCAGCGCAACTAATGAAAAACTGTTTTTT
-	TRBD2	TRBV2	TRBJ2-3	CASSEAGLAVTDTQYF	TGTGCCAGCAGTGAAGCTGGCCTAGCGGTCACAGATACGCAGTATTTT
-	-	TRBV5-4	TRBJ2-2	CASSHPQGGGVNTGELFF	TGTGCCAGCAGCCACCCTCAAGGGGGGGGCGTGAACACCGGGGAGCTGTTTTTT
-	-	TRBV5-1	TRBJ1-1	CASSLWQGNTEAFF	TGCGCCAGCAGCCTTTGGCAGGGGAACACTGAAGCTTTCTTT
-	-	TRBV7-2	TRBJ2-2	CASTWGGGTTGELFF	TGTGCCAGCACCTGGGGAGGGGGAACCACCGGGGAGCTGTTTTTT
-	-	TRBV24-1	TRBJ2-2	CATSDPGYPGELFF	TGTGCCACCAGTGATCCAGGGTACCCCGGGGAGCTGTTTTTT
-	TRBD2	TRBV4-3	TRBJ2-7	CASSRQLAGGPGEQYF	TGCGCCAGCAGCCGCCAGCTAGCGGGAGGGCCGGGGGAGCAGTACTTC
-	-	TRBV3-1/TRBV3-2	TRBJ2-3	CASTLGYRDTQYF	TGTGCCAGCACCCTGGGCTATCGGGATACGCAGTATTTT
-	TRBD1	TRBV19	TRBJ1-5	CASSMGTQGDQPQHF	TGTGCCAGTAGTATGGGAACACAGGGGGATCAGCCCCAGCATTTT
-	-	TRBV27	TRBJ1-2	CASSSGAADGYTF	TGTGCCAGCAGTTCTGGGGCGGCGGATGGCTACACCTTC
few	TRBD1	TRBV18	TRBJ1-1	CASSPQQGAEGATEAFF	TGTGCCAGCTCACCTCAACAGGGGGCGGAGGGGGCCACTGAAGCTTTCTTT
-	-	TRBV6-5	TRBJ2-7	CASSYGTNSYEQYF	TGTGCCAGCAGTTACGGGACAAACTCCTACGAGCAGTACTTC
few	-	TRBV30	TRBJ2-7	CAWSQGGSGEQYF	TGTGCCTGGTCGCAGGGGGGCTCGGGGGAGCAGTACTTC